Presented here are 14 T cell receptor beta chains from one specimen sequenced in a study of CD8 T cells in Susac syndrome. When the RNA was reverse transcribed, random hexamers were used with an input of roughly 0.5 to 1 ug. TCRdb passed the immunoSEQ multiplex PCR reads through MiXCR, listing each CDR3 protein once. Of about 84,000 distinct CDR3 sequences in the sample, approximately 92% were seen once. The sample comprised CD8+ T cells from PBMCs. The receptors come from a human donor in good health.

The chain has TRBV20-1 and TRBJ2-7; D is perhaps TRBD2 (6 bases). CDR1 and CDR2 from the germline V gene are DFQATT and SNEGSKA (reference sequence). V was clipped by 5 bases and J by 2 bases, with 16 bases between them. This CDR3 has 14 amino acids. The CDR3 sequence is CSAAQRVRTYEQYF. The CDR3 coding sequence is TGCAGTGCTGCCCAGCGGGTTCGAACCTACGAGCAGTACTTC.

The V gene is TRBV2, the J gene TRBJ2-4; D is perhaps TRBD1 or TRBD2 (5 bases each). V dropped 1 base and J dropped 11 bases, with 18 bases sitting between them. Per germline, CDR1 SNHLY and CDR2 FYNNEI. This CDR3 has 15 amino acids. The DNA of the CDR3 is TGTGCCAGCAGTGAAGGGTCGGGGCGGGCCCTGGTTCAGTACTTC. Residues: CASSEGSGRALVQYF.

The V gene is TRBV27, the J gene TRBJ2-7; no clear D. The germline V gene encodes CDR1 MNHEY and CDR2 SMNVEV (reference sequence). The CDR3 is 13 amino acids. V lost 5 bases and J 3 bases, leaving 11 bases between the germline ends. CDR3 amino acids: CASSPHTNYEQYF. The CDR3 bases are TGTGCCAGCAGTCCACACACGAACTACGAGCAGTACTTC.

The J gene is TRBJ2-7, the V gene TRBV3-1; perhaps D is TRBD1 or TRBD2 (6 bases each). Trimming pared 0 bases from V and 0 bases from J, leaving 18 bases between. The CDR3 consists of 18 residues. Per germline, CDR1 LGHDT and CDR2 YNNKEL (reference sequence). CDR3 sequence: CASSQESGLRGPSYEQYF. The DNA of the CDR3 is TGTGCCAGCAGCCAAGAATCCGGGCTTCGGGGGCCCTCCTACGAGCAGTACTTC.

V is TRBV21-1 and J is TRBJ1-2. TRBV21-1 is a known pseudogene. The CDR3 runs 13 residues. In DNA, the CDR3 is TGTGCCAGCAGCAAAGAAACCAGCTATGGCTACACCTTC. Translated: CASSKETSYGYTF.

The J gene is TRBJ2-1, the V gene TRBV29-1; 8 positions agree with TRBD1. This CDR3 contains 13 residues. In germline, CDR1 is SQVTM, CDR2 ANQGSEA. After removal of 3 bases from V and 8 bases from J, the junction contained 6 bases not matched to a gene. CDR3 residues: CSVDPRGRHEQFF. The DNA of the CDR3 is TGCAGCGTTGACCCCAGGGGGCGGCATGAGCAGTTCTTC.

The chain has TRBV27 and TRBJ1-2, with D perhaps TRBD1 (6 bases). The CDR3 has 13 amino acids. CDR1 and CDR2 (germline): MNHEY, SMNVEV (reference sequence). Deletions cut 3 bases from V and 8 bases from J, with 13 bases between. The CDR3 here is CASSLDRLGGYTF. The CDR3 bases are TGTGCCAGCAGTTTGGACAGATTAGGGGGCTACACCTTC.

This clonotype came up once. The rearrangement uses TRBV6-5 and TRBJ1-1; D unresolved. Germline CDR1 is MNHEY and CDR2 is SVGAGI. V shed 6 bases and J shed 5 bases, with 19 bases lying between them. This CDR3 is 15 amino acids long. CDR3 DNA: TGTGCCAGCAGCAACTCGGCGGGGTTGTGGACTGAAGCTTTCTTT. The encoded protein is CASSNSAGLWTEAFF.

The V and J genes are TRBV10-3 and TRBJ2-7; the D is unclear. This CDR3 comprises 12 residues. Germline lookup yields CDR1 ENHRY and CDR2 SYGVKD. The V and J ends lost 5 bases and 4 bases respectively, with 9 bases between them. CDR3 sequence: CAISTTSYEQYF. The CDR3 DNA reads TGTGCCATCAGTACGACCTCATACGAGCAGTACTTC.

As DNA, the CDR3 is TGTGCCAGTAGTCCCTCTAGCGGGGGGGCCTACGAGCAGTACTTC. It yields the protein CASSPSSGGAYEQYF. The chain joins TRBV19 to TRBJ2-7; the match to TRBD2 covers 12 bases. CDR3 length: 15 amino acids. Trimming took 5 bases from V and 2 from J; bases not matched to a gene: 4. CDR1 is LNHDA, CDR2 SQIVND, per germline (reference sequence).

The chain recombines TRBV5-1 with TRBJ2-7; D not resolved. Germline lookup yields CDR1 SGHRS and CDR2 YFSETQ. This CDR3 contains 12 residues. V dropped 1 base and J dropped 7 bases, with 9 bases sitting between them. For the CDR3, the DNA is TGCGCCAGCAGCTTGACGTTCTGGGAGCAGTACTTC. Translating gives CASSLTFWEQYF.

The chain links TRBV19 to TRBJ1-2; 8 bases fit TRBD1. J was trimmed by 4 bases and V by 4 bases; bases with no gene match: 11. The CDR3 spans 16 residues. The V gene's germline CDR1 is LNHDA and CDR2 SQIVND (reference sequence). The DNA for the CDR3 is TGTGCCAGTAGTAAACCGGGACAGGCTACTATCTATGGCTACACCTTC. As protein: CASSKPGQATIYGYTF.

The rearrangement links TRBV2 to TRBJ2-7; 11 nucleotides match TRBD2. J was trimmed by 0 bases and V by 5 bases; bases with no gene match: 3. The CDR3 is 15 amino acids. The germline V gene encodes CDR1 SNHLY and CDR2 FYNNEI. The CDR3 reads CASSLAGGPSYEQYF. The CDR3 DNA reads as TGTGCCAGCAGTCTAGCGGGGGGCCCCTCCTACGAGCAGTACTTC.

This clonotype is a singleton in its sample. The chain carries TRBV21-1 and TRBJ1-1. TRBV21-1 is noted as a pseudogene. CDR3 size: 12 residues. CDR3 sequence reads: CASSKDSPEAFF. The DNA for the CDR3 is TGTGCCAGCAGCAAAGACTCGCCTGAAGCTTTCTTT.